Below, 11 T cell receptor beta chains from the same sample are listed, as sequenced in a study of long-term antiretroviral therapy in people with HIV. Survey level was the resolution at which the v3.0 immunoSEQ assay ran. Repertoires were generated with immunoSEQ multiplex PCR, while TCRdb's copy carries only in-frame clones and drops some. The sample yields tens of thousands of clones, over 75% seen once. The starting material was unsorted PBMCs, obtained 5.2 years after starting antiretroviral therapy. The source of these receptors is a middle-aged woman with HIV.

The chain recombines TRBV2 with TRBJ2-1, with 7 bases that match TRBD1. Trimming at V came to 6 bases and at J to 3 bases, leaving 5 bases not matched to a gene. Germline CDR1 reads SNHLY; CDR2 reads FYNNEI. The CDR3 loop spans 14 amino acids. CDR3 DNA: TGTGCCAGCAGCGAGGGGGCGGGCTACAATGAGCAGTTCTTC. It encodes CASSEGAGYNEQFF.

J is TRBJ2-7 and V is TRBV4-3; no firm D call. CDR3 size: 15 residues. Trimming pared 0 bases from V and 3 bases from J, leaving 12 bases between. Germline V gene data show CDR1 as LGHNA and CDR2 as YSLEER. CDR3 DNA sequence: TGCGCCAGCAGCCAAGAATTTCACACCGACTACGAGCAGTACTTC. Translating it yields CASSQEFHTDYEQYF.

The chain links TRBV28 to TRBJ2-3, with no clear D. Deletions cut 3 bases from V and 0 bases from J, with 13 bases between. The germline gives CDR1 MDHEN, CDR2 SYDVKM. The CDR3 is 16 residues long. This chain's CDR3 is CASSLTTPISTDTQYF. In DNA form, the CDR3 reads TGTGCCAGCAGTTTGACAACCCCGATTAGCACAGATACGCAGTATTTT.

The rearrangement joins TRBV5-1 to TRBJ2-3; 8 bases map to TRBD1. CDR1 and CDR2 (germline): SGHRS, YFSETQ. The CDR3 length is 15 residues. The junction had 4 bases not matched to a gene; V was cut back by 4 bases and J by 0 bases. The CDR3 here is CASSPRQGSTDTQYF. CDR3 in DNA: TGCGCCAGCAGCCCTAGACAGGGGAGCACAGATACGCAGTATTTT.

This clone was recorded once. The chain carries TRBV7-6 and TRBJ1-1, with D uncertain. V lost 1 base to trimming and J lost 6 bases, with 9 bases between them. In germline, CDR1 is SGHVS, CDR2 FNYEAQ. The CDR3 covers 13 residues. CDR3 region: CASSLGGEAEAFF. Written as DNA, the CDR3 is TGTGCCAGCAGCTTAGGCGGGGAGGCTGAAGCTTTCTTT.

The chain carries TRBV2 and TRBJ2-1; D gene ambiguous. V was pared by 3 bases and J by 3 bases, with 9 bases between. The CDR3 loop spans 14 amino acids. Germline V gene sequence: CDR1 SNHLY, CDR2 FYNNEI. For the CDR3, the DNA is TGTGCCAGCAGTGATACGGAATACTACAATGAGCAGTTCTTC. Encoded protein: CASSDTEYYNEQFF.

This clone came up once. The rearrangement links TRBV29-1 to TRBJ1-1; no firm D call. The ends were cut back, 1 base at V and 2 bases at J, with 8 bases in the middle. The CDR3 sequence is 13 residues long. The germline V gene encodes CDR1 SQVTM and CDR2 ANQGSEA. The CDR3 DNA is TGCAGCGTTGAAGTTAGGGCAAACACTGAAGCTTTCTTT. Translation gives CSVEVRANTEAFF.

The chain combines TRBV10-3 with TRBJ2-7; D is possibly TRBD2 (6 bases). The CDR3 totals 14 residues. Deletions cut 3 bases from V and 2 bases from J, with 11 bases between. CDR1 is ENHRY and CDR2 is SYGVKD in the germline V gene. CDR3 protein: CAISEGREAYEQYF. In DNA form, the CDR3 reads TGTGCCATCAGTGAAGGCAGGGAGGCCTACGAGCAGTACTTC.

V is TRBV9 and J is TRBJ2-7, with 7 bases aligning to TRBD1. V lost 4 bases and J lost 3; bases outside the gene matches: 4. Germline V CDR1 and CDR2: SGDLS, YYNGEE. This CDR3 contains 13 residues. The CDR3, as DNA: TGTGCCAGCAGCCCAGGGGACAGCTACGAGCAGTACTTC. This encodes CASSPGDSYEQYF.

The rearrangement joins TRBV6-1 to TRBJ1-2; TRBD1 is a possible D gene (6 bases). Between the trimmed V and J ends, which lost 5 bases and 6 bases, there was a span of 13 bases. CDR3 size: 13 residues. Looked up from germline, CDR1 is MNHNS and CDR2 is SASEGT. The CDR3 region is CASSRRGGDGYTF. The DNA for the CDR3 is TGTGCCAGCAGTCGACGGGGGGGCGATGGCTACACCTTC.

CDR3 coding DNA: TGTGCCAGCAGCCAACCCCCGGCGGGGACCGGGGAGCTGTTTTTT. This codes for CASSQPPAGTGELFF. The rearrangement links TRBV4-2 to TRBJ2-2; perhaps TRBD2 as D (6 bases). The CDR3 is 15 amino acids. Germline-derived CDR1 and CDR2 are LGHNA and YNFKEQ. V was trimmed by 2 bases and J by 5 bases, leaving 12 bases between them.